The 10 T cell receptor beta chains presented below share a single source sample, sequenced in a study of blood T cell repertoires in COVID-19. Method: immunoSEQ multiplex PCR; TCRdb's copy keeps in-frame clones and lacks some. The sample holds roughly 150,000 clones, 84% seen once. The sample taken for sequencing was peripheral blood. These receptors were collected from a woman in her fifties or sixties in a cohort sampled during active or convalescent COVID-19.

The rearrangement joins TRBV7-9 to TRBJ1-2; 7 nucleotides line up with TRBD1. The CDR3 length is 13 residues. Trimming removed 0 bases from V and 7 bases from J; junction bases left unmatched: 2. Germline assignment: CDR1 SEHNR and CDR2 FQNEAQ (reference sequence). This CDR3 reads CASSLANRGGYTF. The CDR3 bases are TGTGCCAGCAGCTTAGCGAACAGGGGTGGCTACACCTTC.

The chain couples TRBV12-3 or TRBV12-4 to TRBJ2-3, with D tentatively TRBD2 (6 bases). CDR3 length equals 13 residues. Trimming took 10 bases from V and 2 from J, leaving 13 bases between them. CDR3 protein: CATRRTITDTQYF. The CDR3 region has the DNA TGTGCCACAAGAAGGACTATCACAGATACGCAGTATTTT.

The rearrangement uses TRBV3-1 (or the pseudogene TRBV3-2) and TRBJ1-4, with 9 bases matching TRBD1. The V segment lost 0 bases and the J segment 7 bases; nucleotides outside the gene matches: 6. The CDR3 runs 16 residues. Germline CDR1 and CDR2: LGHDT and YNNKEL (reference sequence). This chain's CDR3 is CASSQDSGTGSEKLFF. The CDR3 nucleotides read TGTGCCAGCAGCCAAGATTCCGGGACAGGGTCTGAAAAACTGTTTTTT.

V gene TRBV5-1 combines with J gene TRBJ2-5; the D gene is possibly TRBD1 (6 bases). CDR1 and CDR2 from the germline V gene are SGHRS and YFSETQ. The germline V and J ends were trimmed by 4 bases and 2 bases, with 9 bases remaining between them. This CDR3 region has 13 residues. This CDR3 is CASSLQGQETQYF. In DNA, the CDR3 is TGCGCCAGCAGCCTACAGGGACAAGAGACCCAGTACTTC.

A word on this clone: Other DNA sequences in this specimen translate into the identical CDR3. The V gene is TRBV9, the J gene TRBJ1-3; 7 bases match TRBD1. Germline lookup yields CDR1 SGDLS and CDR2 YYNGEE. J lost 4 bases, V lost 0 bases, and 4 bases had no gene match. There are 15 residues in the CDR3. As DNA, the CDR3 is TGTGCCAGCAGCGTAGGACAGGGCGCAGGAAACACCATATATTTT. It specifies CASSVGQGAGNTIYF.

The CDR3 sequence is CASSESDRPNSPLHF. The CDR3 DNA sequence: TGTGCCAGCAGTGAAAGCGACAGGCCGAATTCACCCCTCCACTTT. This chain links TRBV6-4 with TRBJ1-6, with a possible D match to TRBD1 (6 bases). This CDR3 is built from 15 residues. Between the trimmed V and J ends, which lost 3 bases and 7 bases, there was a span of 13 bases. Germline loops: CDR1 MRHNA, CDR2 SNTAGT.

The chain combines TRBV19 with TRBJ2-7; the D gene is possibly TRBD2 (7 bases). Germline CDR1 is LNHDA and CDR2 is SQIVND (reference sequence). The CDR3 consists of 14 residues. V gave up 4 bases and J gave up 6 bases, with 16 bases separating them. The CDR3 nucleotides are TGTGCCAGTAGTAGAGTTGGGGGGGCCAGCGAGCAGTACTTC. This encodes CASSRVGGASEQYF.

J is TRBJ2-5 and V is TRBV28; D uncertain. CDR1 and CDR2 from the germline V gene are MDHEN and SYDVKM. The CDR3 spans 13 residues. The V and J ends lost 0 bases and 5 bases respectively, with 7 bases between them. The CDR3 sequence: CASSLWGPETQYF. DNA of the CDR3: TGTGCCAGCAGTTTATGGGGCCCCGAGACCCAGTACTTC.

V gene TRBV19 combines with J gene TRBJ1-2; perhaps TRBD1 as D (5 bases). The V gene lost 8 bases and the J gene lost 2 bases, with 9 bases spanning the gap. This CDR3 is built from 12 residues. Germline V CDR1 and CDR2: LNHDA, SQIVND (reference sequence). This CDR3 reads CASQGGNYGYTF. CDR3 coding DNA: TGTGCCAGTCAGGGTGGCAACTATGGCTACACCTTC.

The chain carries TRBV4-1 and TRBJ2-7, with 8 positions matching TRBD1. CDR3 size: 14 residues. CDR1 and CDR2 from the germline V gene are MGHRA and YSYEKL. V was clipped by 4 bases and J by 3 bases; unmatched bases: 5. The CDR3 nucleotides read TGCGCCAGCAGCCCCGGACAGGGCTACTACGAGCAGTACTTC. It specifies CASSPGQGYYEQYF.